Sequencing of this T cell receptor beta chain was carried out in a study of PD-L1 blockade in urothelial cancer. Study-level background: Patients arrived having already received 0 to 3 prior chemotherapy regimens. At 6 weeks and at 3 weeks (second dose) after treatment start, blood was analyzed. Median blood clonality was about 0.086, with tens of thousands of unique TCRs.

V was cut by 3 bases and J by 6 bases, with 15 bases left in between. The CDR3 covers 15 residues. Germline CDR1 reads KGHSH; CDR2 reads LQKENI. The table came from immunoSEQ multiplex PCR; TCRdb's copy has only in-frame clones and leaves some out. The data contain 50,000 to 60,000 clones, approximately 86% of them singletons. The material sequenced was PBMCs, taken around atezolizumab (anti-PD-L1) treatment. The chain uses TRBV18 and TRBJ1-5; D is uncertain. The clonotype originates from a man between 50 and 59 years old with urothelial cancer. CDR3 coding DNA: TGTGCCAGCTCACCCGGGGAGGGAAAAGTTCAGCCCCAGCATTTT. The encoded protein is CASSPGEGKVQPQHF.